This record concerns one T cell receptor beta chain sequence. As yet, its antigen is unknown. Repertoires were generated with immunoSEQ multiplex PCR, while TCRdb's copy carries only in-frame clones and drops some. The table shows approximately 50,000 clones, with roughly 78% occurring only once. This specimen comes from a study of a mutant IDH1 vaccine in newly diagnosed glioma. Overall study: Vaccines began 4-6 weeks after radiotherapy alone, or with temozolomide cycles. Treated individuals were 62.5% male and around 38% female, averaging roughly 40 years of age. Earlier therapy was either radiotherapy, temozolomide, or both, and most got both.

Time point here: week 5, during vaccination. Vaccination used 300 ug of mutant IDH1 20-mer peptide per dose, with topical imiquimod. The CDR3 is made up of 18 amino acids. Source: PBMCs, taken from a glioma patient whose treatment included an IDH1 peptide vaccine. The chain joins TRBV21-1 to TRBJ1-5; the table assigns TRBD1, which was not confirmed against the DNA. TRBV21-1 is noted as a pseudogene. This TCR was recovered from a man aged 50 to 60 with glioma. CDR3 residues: CASSKSGPTGVEVQPQHF. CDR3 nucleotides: TGTGCCAGCAGCAAGTCCGGCCCGACAGGGGTAGAGGTCCAGCCCCAGCATTTT.